This T cell receptor beta chain was observed in a study of T cells after yellow fever vaccination. Across the whole study: Those fractions that held only low numbers of cells were prepared using the SMART-Seq v4 Ultra Low Input RNA kit.

Trimming removed 1 base from V and 2 bases from J, with 8 bases in between. CDR3 length: 14 amino acids. The germline CDR1 and CDR2 sequences are SEHNR and FQNEAQ (reference sequence). In making TCR cDNA, 5'RACE template switching added a universal primer site and UMIs to it. TCRdb re-called the 5' RACE reads through MiXCR, storing one row per CDR3 protein. The repertoire holds 170,000 or so distinct CDR3 sequences, roughly 8.8% seen once, with around 35% in the top ten. Of note for this clonotype: Its target is unknown.

Broader study findings: Reappearing after the booster were most of the clones from primary vaccination (around 96% CD4, 85% to 90% CD8). Across the CD4 and CD8 compartments, a small share of clonotypes was present in both.

This sample comprised CD8+ T cells sorted from PBMCs, obtained 45 days after the yellow fever booster vaccination. The receptor comes from a man between 18 and 35 years old who received the YFV17D yellow fever vaccine. The rearrangement links TRBV7-9 to TRBJ2-5; D possibly corresponds to TRBD2 (5 bases). CDR3 bases: TGTGCCAGCAGCTTAGTCAGCGGTCAAGAGACCCAGTACTTC. Encoded protein: CASSLVSGQETQYF.